The 2 T cell receptor beta chains presented below share a single source sample, sequenced in a study of T cells in Graves' hyperthyroidism and ophthalmopathy. Regions amplified from RNA transcripts were the TCR beta CDR3 regions. HTBI primers were the set used in a first-round RT-PCR of the TCR CDR3. One entry per CDR3 protein, called by TCRdb with MiXCR from the multiplex PCR reads. This sample carries 490,000 or so distinct CDR3 sequences, 20% to 25% of them seen once, and the ten largest clones take approximately 54%. Sequencing was done on a sample of blood. These receptors were collected from a woman in her 70s with Graves' ophthalmopathy.

This clonotype was seen ten or more times. The chain recombines TRBV2 with TRBJ2-7; weak D call: TRBD2 (6 bases). V was trimmed by 6 bases and J by 7 bases, leaving 19 bases between them. The V gene's germline CDR1 is SNHLY and CDR2 FYNNEI. This CDR3 has 14 residues. The CDR3, as DNA: TGTGCCAGCAGGCCCGGGACTGCAGATCGGGAGCAGTACTTC. This sequence encodes CASRPGTADREQYF.

This chain uses TRBV11-2 with TRBJ1-1; TRBD1 is a possible D gene (5 bases). Germline-derived CDR1 and CDR2 are SGHAT and FQNNGV. The CDR3 runs 15 residues. V lost 1 base and J 5 bases, leaving 14 bases between the germline ends. DNA for the CDR3: TGTGCCAGCAGCTTAGCGGCCACGGGGGGGACTGAAGCTTTCTTT. As protein: CASSLAATGGTEAFF.